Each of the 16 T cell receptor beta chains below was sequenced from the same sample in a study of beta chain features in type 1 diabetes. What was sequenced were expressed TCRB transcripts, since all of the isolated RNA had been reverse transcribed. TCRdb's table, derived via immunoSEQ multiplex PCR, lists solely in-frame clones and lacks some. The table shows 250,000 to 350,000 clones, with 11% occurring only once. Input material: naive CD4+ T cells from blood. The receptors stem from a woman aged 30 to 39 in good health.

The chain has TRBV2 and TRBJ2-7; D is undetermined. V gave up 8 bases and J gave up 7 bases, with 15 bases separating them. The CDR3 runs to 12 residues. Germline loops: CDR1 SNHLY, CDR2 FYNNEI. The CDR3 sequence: CASSIGLSEQYF. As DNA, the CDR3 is TGTGCCAGCTCAATCGGGTTAAGTGAGCAGTACTTC.

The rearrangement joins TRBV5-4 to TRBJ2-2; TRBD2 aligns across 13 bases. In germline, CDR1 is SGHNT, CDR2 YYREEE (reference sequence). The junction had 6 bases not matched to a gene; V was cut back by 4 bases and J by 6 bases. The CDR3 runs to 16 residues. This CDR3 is CASSRGLAGVPGELFF. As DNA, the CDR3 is TGTGCCAGCAGCCGAGGACTAGCGGGAGTGCCCGGGGAGCTGTTTTTT.

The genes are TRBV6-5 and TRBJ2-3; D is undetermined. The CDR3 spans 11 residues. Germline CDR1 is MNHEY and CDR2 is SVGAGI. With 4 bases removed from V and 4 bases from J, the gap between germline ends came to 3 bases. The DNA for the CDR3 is TGTGCCAGCAGTTCGTCAGATACGCAGTATTTT. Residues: CASSSSDTQYF.

The CDR3 DNA is TGTGCCAGCAGCCCTCGGATAGCGGGAGGAGGTGGGGCCAACGTCCTGACTTTC. Protein: CASSPRIAGGGGANVLTF. This chain connects TRBV11-2 to TRBJ2-6, with 10 bases fitting TRBD2. CDR1 and CDR2 from the germline V gene are SGHAT and FQNNGV. V lost 5 bases to trimming and J lost 3 bases; unmatched junction nucleotides: 10. CDR3 length equals 18 residues.

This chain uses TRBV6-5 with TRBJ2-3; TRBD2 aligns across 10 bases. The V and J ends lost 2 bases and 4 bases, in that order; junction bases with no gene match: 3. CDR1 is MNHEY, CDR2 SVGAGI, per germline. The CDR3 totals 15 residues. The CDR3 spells CASSYRAGGPDTQYF. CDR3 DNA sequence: TGTGCCAGCAGTTACCGAGCGGGAGGGCCAGATACGCAGTATTTT.

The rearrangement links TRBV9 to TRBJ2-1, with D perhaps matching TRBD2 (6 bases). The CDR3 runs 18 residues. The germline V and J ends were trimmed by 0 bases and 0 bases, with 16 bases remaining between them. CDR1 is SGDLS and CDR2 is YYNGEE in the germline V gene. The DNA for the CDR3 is TGTGCCAGCAGCGTAGCCCTCCGCTCTAGCGACTCCTACAATGAGCAGTTCTTC. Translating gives CASSVALRSSDSYNEQFF.

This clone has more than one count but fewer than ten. The CDR3 spells CASSQLSGGTDTQYF. DNA of the CDR3: TGTGCCAGCAGCCAACTTAGCGGGGGCACAGATACGCAGTATTTT. The V and J genes are TRBV4-2 and TRBJ2-3; 8 bases line up with TRBD2. CDR3 length equals 15 residues. V was pared by 2 bases and J by 1 base, with 2 bases of the junction left unmatched. Per germline, CDR1 LGHNA and CDR2 YNFKEQ.

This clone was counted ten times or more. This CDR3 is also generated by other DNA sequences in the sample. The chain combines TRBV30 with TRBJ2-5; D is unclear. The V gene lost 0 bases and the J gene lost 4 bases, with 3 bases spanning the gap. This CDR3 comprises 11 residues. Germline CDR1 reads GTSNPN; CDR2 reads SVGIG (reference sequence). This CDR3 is CAWSVLETQYF. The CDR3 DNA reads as TGTGCCTGGAGTGTACTAGAGACCCAGTACTTC.

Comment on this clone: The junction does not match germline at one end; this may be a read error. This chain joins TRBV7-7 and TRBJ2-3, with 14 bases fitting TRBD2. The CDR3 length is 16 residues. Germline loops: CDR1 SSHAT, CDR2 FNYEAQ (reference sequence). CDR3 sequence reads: CASSSGLAGVSDTQYF. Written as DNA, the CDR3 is TGTGCTAGCAGCTCGGGACTAGCGGGAGTCTCAGATACGCAGTATTTT.

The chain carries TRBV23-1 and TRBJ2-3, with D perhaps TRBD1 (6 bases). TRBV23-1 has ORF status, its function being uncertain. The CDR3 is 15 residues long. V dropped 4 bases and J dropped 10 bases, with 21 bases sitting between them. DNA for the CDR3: TGCGCCAGCAGTCGACTCGCCTTCACAGGGTTGGCGCAGTATTTT. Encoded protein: CASSRLAFTGLAQYF.

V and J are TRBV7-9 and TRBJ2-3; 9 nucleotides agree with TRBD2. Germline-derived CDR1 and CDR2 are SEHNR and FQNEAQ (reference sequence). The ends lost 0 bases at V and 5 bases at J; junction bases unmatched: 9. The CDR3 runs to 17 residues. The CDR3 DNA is TGTGCCAGCAGCTTAGCGTATCAGCGGGAGGCCATAGATACGCAGTATTTT. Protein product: CASSLAYQREAIDTQYF.

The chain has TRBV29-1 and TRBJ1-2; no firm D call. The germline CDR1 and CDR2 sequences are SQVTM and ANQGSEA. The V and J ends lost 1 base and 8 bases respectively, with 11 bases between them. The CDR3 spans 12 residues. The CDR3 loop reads CSVEVTVGGYTF. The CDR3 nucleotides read TGCAGCGTTGAAGTAACCGTCGGGGGCTACACCTTC.

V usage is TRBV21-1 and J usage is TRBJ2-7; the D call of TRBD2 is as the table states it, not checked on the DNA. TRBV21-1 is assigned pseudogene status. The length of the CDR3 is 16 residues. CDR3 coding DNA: TGTGCCAGCAGCAAAGTTGCGACTAGCAGTCGGAATGAGCAGTACTTC. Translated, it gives CASSKVATSSRNEQYF.

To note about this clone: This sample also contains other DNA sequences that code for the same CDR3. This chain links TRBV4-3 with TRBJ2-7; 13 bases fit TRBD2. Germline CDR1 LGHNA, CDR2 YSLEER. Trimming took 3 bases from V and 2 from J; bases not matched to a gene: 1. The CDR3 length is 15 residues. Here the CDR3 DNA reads TGCGCCAGCAGCCAGGGACTAGCGGGGACCTACGAGCAGTACTTC. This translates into CASSQGLAGTYEQYF.

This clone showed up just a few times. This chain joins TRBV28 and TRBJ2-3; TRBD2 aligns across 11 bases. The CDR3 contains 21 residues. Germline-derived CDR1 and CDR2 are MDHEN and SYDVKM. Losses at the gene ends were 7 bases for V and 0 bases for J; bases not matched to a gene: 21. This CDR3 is CASTIPKLAGGTISSTDTQYF. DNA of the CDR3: TGTGCCAGCACCATCCCCAAGCTAGCGGGAGGCACCATTTCTAGCACAGATACGCAGTATTTT.

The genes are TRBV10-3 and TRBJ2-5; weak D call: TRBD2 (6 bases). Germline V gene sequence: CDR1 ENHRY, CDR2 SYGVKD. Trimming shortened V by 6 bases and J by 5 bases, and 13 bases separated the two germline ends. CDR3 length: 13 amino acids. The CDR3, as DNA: TGTGCCATCAGGACGGGAGCTGTGGAGACCCAGTACTTC. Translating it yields CAIRTGAVETQYF.